This T cell receptor (beta chain) originates from a study of shared clonotypes between healthy human individuals. Libraries were prepared by immunoSEQ multiplex PCR; TCRdb keeps only in-frame clonotypes and omits some of them. The profile shows about 2.3 million clones, 93% of them singletons. CDR3 length equals 14 residues. Germline V gene sequence: CDR1 LNHDA, CDR2 SQIVND (reference sequence). V was pared by 3 bases and J by 9 bases, with 7 bases of the junction left unmatched. The chain uses TRBV19 and TRBJ2-4, with 8 bases fitting TRBD2. What was sequenced was naive CD4+ T cells from PBMCs. Subset: CD45RA+ positively selected. The sequence was collected from a man younger than 30 in good health. Some clones in this sample may be carry-over from other donors' samples. The CDR3 nucleotides read TGTGCCAGTAGTATCTCTGGGACTAGTACCATTCAGTACTTC. Amino acids: CASSISGTSTIQYF.